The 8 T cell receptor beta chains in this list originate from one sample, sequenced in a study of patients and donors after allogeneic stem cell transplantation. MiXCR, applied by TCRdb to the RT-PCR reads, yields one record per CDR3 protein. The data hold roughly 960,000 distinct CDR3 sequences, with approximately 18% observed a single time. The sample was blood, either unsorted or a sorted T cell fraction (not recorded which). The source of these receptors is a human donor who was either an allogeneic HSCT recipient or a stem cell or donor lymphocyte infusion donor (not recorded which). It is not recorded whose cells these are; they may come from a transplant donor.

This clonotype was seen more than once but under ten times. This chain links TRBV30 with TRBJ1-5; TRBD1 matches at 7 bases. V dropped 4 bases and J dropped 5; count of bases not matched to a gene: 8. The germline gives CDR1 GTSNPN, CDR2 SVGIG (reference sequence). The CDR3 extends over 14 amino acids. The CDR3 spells CAWTKGARDQPQHF. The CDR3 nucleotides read TGTGCCTGGACTAAGGGGGCCAGGGATCAGCCCCAGCATTTT.

Here the CDR3 DNA reads TGTGCCAGCAGTGATGGGGCCACCATATATTTT. Its translation is CASSDGATIYF. The gene calls are TRBV25-1 and TRBJ1-3; tentatively, D is TRBD1 (5 bases). This CDR3 is 11 amino acids long. The V end lost 3 bases, the J end lost 9 bases, and 6 bases lay between the germline ends. Germline V lookup: CDR1 MGHDK, CDR2 SYGVNS.

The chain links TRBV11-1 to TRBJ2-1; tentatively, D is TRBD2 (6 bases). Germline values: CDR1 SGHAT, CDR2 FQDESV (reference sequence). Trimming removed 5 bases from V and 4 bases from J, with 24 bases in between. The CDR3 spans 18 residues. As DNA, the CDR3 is TGTGCCAGCAGCCCCGGGGGTGATAGAACTTTTACTTACAATGAGCAGTTCTTC. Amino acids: CASSPGGDRTFTYNEQFF.

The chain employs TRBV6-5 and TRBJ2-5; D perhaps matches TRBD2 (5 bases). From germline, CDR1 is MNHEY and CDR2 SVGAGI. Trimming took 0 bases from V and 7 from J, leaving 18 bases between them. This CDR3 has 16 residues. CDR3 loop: CASSYSSTLGGGTQYF. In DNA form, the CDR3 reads TGTGCCAGCAGTTACTCTTCGACGCTCGGAGGTGGGACCCAGTACTTC.

The CDR3 is CASSPGQESMNTEAFF. The CDR3 DNA follows: TGTGCCAGCTCACCCGGACAGGAAAGCATGAACACTGAAGCTTTCTTT. The rearrangement links TRBV18 to TRBJ1-1; TRBD1 matches 7 bases. This CDR3 spans 16 amino acids. Per the germline V gene, CDR1 is KGHSH and CDR2 is LQKENI. The ends lost 3 bases at V and 0 bases at J; junction bases unmatched: 7.

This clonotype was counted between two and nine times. The CDR3 protein is CASSLLGGTNEKLFF. CDR3 in DNA: TGTGCCAGCAGCCTTCTGGGAGGGACTAATGAAAAACTGTTTTTT. V and J are TRBV3-1 and TRBJ1-4; the D is unclear. The CDR3 is 15 residues long. Trimming removed 4 bases at V and 2 bases at J, with 11 bases between. Germline CDR1 LGHDT, CDR2 YNNKEL (reference sequence).

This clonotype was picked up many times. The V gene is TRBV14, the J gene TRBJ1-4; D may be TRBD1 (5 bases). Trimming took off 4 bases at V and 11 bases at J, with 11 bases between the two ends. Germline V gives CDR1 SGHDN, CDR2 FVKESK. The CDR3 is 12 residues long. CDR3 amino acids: CASSPSTVKLFF. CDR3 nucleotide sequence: TGTGCCAGCAGCCCCTCGACAGTCAAACTGTTTTTT.

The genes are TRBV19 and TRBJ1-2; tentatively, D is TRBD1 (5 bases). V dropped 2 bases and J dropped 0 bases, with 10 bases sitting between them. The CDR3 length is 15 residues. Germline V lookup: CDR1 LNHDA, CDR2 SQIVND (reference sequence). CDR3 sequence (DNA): TGTGCCAGTAGTATACAGACAGCTCCTAACTATGGCTACACCTTC. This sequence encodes CASSIQTAPNYGYTF.